What follows describes a single TCR beta chain. Per the study methods: Amplification with reference gene primers provided the estimates of nucleated cell counts. Sequenced by immunoSEQ multiplex PCR; TCRdb stores in-frame clones only, minus some. That table supplies the V and J calls and clone size; D and trimming were determined from the DNA. Of around 200,000 clones in the sample, 80% to 85% were seen once. These data come from a study of blood T cell repertoires in COVID-19. Looking at the study overall: Researchers got acute and convalescent COVID-19 samples from the United States, Italy and Spain. PBMCs, B-cell-depleted T cells, or T cells provided the cDNA or gDNA that made up the material.

The CDR3 runs to 19 residues. V lost 4 bases to trimming and J lost 2 bases; unmatched junction nucleotides: 9. Germline values: CDR1 WSHSY, CDR2 SAAADI. Material: peripheral blood. The sequence derives from a woman of 80 years or more with active or convalescent COVID-19. This chain uses TRBV10-2 with TRBJ2-1; 15 bases line up with TRBD2. The CDR3 nucleotides read TGCGCCAGCAGTGGCGCGGGGACTAGCGGGAGGTTCCCCTACAATGAGCAGTTCTTC. Amino acid sequence: CASSGAGTSGRFPYNEQFF.